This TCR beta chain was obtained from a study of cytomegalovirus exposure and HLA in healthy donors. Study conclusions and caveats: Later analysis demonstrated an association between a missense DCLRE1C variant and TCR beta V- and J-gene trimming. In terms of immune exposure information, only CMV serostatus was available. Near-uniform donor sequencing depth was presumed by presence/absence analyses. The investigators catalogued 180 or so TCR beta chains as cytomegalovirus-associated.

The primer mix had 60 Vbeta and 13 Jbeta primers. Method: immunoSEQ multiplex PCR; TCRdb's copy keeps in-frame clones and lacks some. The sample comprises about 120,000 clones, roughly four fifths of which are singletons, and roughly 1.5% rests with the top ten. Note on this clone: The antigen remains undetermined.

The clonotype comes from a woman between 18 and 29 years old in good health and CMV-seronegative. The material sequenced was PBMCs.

CDR3 sequence: CSVPVNTEAFF. The CDR3 coding sequence is TGCAGCGTTCCAGTGAACACTGAAGCTTTCTTT. This rearrangement joins TRBV29-1 to TRBJ1-1; D not certain. The germline gives CDR1 SQVTM, CDR2 ANQGSEA. Trimming stripped 5 bases from V and 0 bases from J, with 4 bases between. This CDR3 is built from 11 residues. The full variable domain, its missing parts supplied by reference TRBV29-1 and TRBJ1-1, is SAVISQKPSRDICQRGTSLTIQCQVDSQVTMMFWYRQQPGQSLTLIATANQGSEATYESGFVIDKFPISRPNLTFSTLTVSNMSPEDSSIYLCSVPVNTEAFFGQGTRLTVV.